What follows describes a single TCR beta chain. Survey-level TCR beta sequencing used the immunoSEQ assay. Only in-frame clones appear in the TCRdb table, and some are missing; sequencing was by immunoSEQ multiplex PCR. The sample includes under 90,000 clones, just over 90% of them seen just once. Between the trimmed V and J ends, which lost 3 bases and 4 bases, there was a span of 8 bases. This CDR3 is 13 amino acids long. In germline, CDR1 is LNHDA, CDR2 SQIVND (reference sequence). This chain joins TRBV19 and TRBJ2-3; D uncertain. The clonotype comes from a man in his forties with rheumatoid arthritis. Material: PBMCs. In nucleotides, the CDR3 is TGTGCCAGTAGTATTGGCCCCCCAGATACGCAGTATTTT. It specifies CASSIGPPDTQYF.